Listed here are 10 T cell receptor beta chains from one sample, sequenced in a study of cytomegalovirus exposure and HLA in healthy donors. The study ran its PCR with 60 Vbeta and 13 Jbeta primers. TCRdb's table, derived via immunoSEQ multiplex PCR, lists solely in-frame clones and lacks some. Found here are fewer than 200,000 clones, about 79% of them singletons; the top ten hold 6.3%. Sequenced sample: PBMCs. Source of these receptors: a man in his forties in good health and CMV-seropositive.

On this clone itself: Additional DNA sequences in this sample encode the identical CDR3. The V gene is TRBV28, the J gene TRBJ1-2, with a tentative D call TRBD1 (5 bases). Germline V lookup: CDR1 MDHEN, CDR2 SYDVKM. The CDR3 sequence is 13 residues long. V was cut by 3 bases and J by 3 bases, with 8 bases left in between. The CDR3 protein is CASSLGQYYGYTF. The CDR3 bases are TGTGCCAGCAGTTTGGGGCAGTACTATGGCTACACCTTC.

A remark on this clone: The same CDR3 can be traced to other DNA sequences in this sample. The J gene is TRBJ1-2, the V gene TRBV19; 7 bases line up with TRBD1. Germline V gene sequence: CDR1 LNHDA, CDR2 SQIVND (reference sequence). The CDR3 runs to 14 residues. The J segment lost 2 bases and the V segment lost 2 bases, leaving 2 bases of the junction unmatched. CDR3 nucleotide sequence: TGTGCCAGTAGTATACCGGGACAGAACTATGGCTACACCTTC. It yields the protein CASSIPGQNYGYTF.

V is TRBV9 and J is TRBJ1-5; 10 positions match TRBD1. CDR3 length: 17 residues. Trimming at V came to 3 bases and at J to 6 bases, leaving 12 bases not matched to a gene. CDR1 and CDR2 (germline): SGDLS, YYNGEE. The CDR3 coding sequence is TGTGCCAGCAGCGCCTCATCCGGGACAGGGGAGAGTCAGCCCCAGCATTTT. Translated, it gives CASSASSGTGESQPQHF.

The gene calls are TRBV5-4 and TRBJ2-7; 8 bases map to TRBD2. This CDR3 is 14 amino acids long. Germline lookup yields CDR1 SGHNT and CDR2 YYREEE (reference sequence). Trimming at V came to 4 bases and at J to 4 bases, leaving 7 bases not matched to a gene. The CDR3 nucleotides are TGTGCCAGCAGCCTGAGCGGGAGCCCATACGAGCAGTACTTC. Translation: CASSLSGSPYEQYF.

This clone was found once. The chain recombines TRBV7-6 with TRBJ2-2, with D possibly being TRBD2 (7 bases). The CDR3 spans 17 residues. The germline V and J ends were trimmed by 6 bases and 3 bases, with 20 bases remaining between them. The germline gives CDR1 SGHVS, CDR2 FNYEAQ. CDR3 residues: CASSQFGGLSDTGELFF. CDR3 bases: TGTGCCAGCAGTCAGTTCGGGGGGCTGTCGGACACCGGGGAGCTGTTTTTT.

This chain connects TRBV5-8 to TRBJ2-3; 7 nucleotides agree with TRBD2. After removal of 6 bases from V and 4 bases from J, the junction contained 11 bases not matched to a gene. Per germline, CDR1 SGHTS and CDR2 YDEGEE. This CDR3 spans 15 amino acids. The CDR3 spells CASTSLIRGADTQYF. The CDR3 nucleotides are TGTGCCAGCACCTCTTTGATACGGGGGGCAGATACGCAGTATTTT.

In nucleotides, the CDR3 is TGTGCCAGCAGCTTAGACAGGGGCCTAAATCAGCCCCAGCATTTT. Its translation: CASSLDRGLNQPQHF. V gene TRBV7-2 combines with J gene TRBJ1-5; 7 nucleotides line up with TRBD1. The junction had 4 bases not matched to a gene; V was cut back by 1 base and J by 4 bases. The CDR3 contains 15 residues. The germline CDR1 and CDR2 sequences are SGHTA and FQGNSA.

The genes are TRBV30 and TRBJ1-1; no clear D. The CDR3 spans 14 residues. Germline V CDR1 and CDR2: GTSNPN, SVGIG (reference sequence). Trimming stripped 0 bases from V and 5 bases from J, with 13 bases between. CDR3 nucleotides: TGTGCCTGGAGTGTAAGTCTCAGGAGGACTGAAGCTTTCTTT. Translated: CAWSVSLRRTEAFF.

The chain has TRBV9 and TRBJ2-1, with 12 bases aligning to TRBD2. From germline, CDR1 is SGDLS and CDR2 YYNGEE. Trimming took 4 bases from V and 4 from J; bases not matched to a gene: 3. The CDR3 is 15 residues long. The CDR3 sequence is CASSPGLAGYNEQFF. The CDR3 DNA reads as TGTGCCAGCAGCCCCGGACTAGCGGGATACAATGAGCAGTTCTTC.

About this clone: The junction differs from germline at one of its ends, possibly a read error. CDR3 sequence reads: CASSGALGLAELGIF. CDR3 nucleotides: TGTGCCAGCAGCGGCGCCCTGGGACTAGCGGAACTTGGGATCTTC. This chain joins TRBV6-1 and TRBJ2-1; TRBD2 aligns across 11 bases. Germline V gene lookup returns CDR1 MNHNS and CDR2 SASEGT. The CDR3 is 15 residues long.